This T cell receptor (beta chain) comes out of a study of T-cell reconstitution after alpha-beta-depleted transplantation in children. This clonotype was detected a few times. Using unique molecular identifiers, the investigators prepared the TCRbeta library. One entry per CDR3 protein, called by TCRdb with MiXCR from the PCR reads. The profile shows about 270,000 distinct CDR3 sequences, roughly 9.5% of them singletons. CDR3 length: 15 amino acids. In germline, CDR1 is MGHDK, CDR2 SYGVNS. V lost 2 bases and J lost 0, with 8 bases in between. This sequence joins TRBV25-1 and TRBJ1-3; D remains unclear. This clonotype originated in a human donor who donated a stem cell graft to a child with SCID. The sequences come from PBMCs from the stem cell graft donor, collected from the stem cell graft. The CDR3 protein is CASSEGQNSGNTIYF. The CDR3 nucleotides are TGTGCCAGCAGTGAAGGTCAGAACTCTGGAAACACCATATATTTT.